This TCR beta chain appears in the sequencing data of a study of monozygotic twins with inflammatory bowel disease. Details on this clonotype: The antigen remains unidentified.

Germline V gives CDR1 SGDLS, CDR2 YYNGEE. CDR3 size: 14 residues. A total RNA quantity of about 4,000 ng went into each TCR library. TCRdb reprocessed the 5' RACE reads, with one entry per CDR3 protein and no DNA. The sample has approximately 400,000 distinct CDR3 sequences. Study-wide results and caveats: Support was absent for any single strong signal or clonotype linked to IBD. The analysis did not separate different T cell subtypes. Among twins, concordant and discordant pairs did not differ in repertoire similarity, possibly from limited power.

V gene TRBV9 combines with J gene TRBJ2-2; TCRdb calls TRBD1, which cannot be checked without DNA. Sequencing was carried out using blood. This clonotype was obtained from a human donor with ulcerative colitis or Crohn's disease, or a healthy co-twin of an affected twin (not recorded which). The chain's CDR3 is CASSTRTGAGELFF.